This TCR beta chain originates from a study of blood T cell repertoires in COVID-19 (dated by TCRdb to about 2020). With regard to the full study: Samples from collaborators originated in the United States, Italy and Spain and spanned both the acute and convalescent phases of COVID-19. Where available, HLA class I and class II types were taken from metadata supplied by the sample provider and were not determined by assay-based typing. The material from the prospective study consisted of cDNA or gDNA derived from T cells, B-cell-depleted T cells, or PBMCs. A de-identified subject ID, COVID-19 status, age in years and sex were almost always included in the sample metadata. The repertoires were made available in a free public database intended to serve as a resource for research on the immune response to SARS-CoV-2. Deeply sampled blood TCRbeta repertoires from subjects exposed to, actively infected with, or recovered from COVID-19 were included in the dataset. Samples came from the ongoing ImmuneRACE study (first 160 participants) plus 1,254 subjects from 6 global collaborators.

The germline V gene encodes CDR1 SGHAT and CDR2 FQDESV (reference sequence). Germline trimming: 8 bases from V, 2 bases from J; junction bases outside gene matches: 7. The CDR3 covers 15 residues, taking in both the cysteine and the phenylalanine. The sequence is cut down to CDR3 DNA, 45 bases in frame from base 1. General conclusions and limits of the study: Clinical and demographic metadata were provided uncurated, with the amount varying by source and participant.

Collaborating institutions collected whole blood in K2EDTA tubes following their own protocols. For TCRbeta analysis, collaborators shipped samples as frozen whole blood, isolated PBMCs, or DNA extracted from either of those sample types. TCRbeta CDR3 regions were amplified from genomic DNA using the immunoSEQ Assay, a bias-controlled multiplex PCR. As for how the authors treated the data: Nucleated cell counts per sample were estimated from amplification of reference gene primers within the assay. To quantify the absolute abundance of each unique TCRbeta CDR3 rearrangement, sequence reads were collapsed and filtered. For each sample, productive Simpson clonality was calculated as the square root of Simpson's diversity index across productive rearrangements. Here the immuneACCESS table is served through TCRdb, limited to in-frame sequences with V and J called. Missing clones are a known gap in these copies; in checked studies unresolved V genes cover under half, and the rest lacks a known reason. V and J calls and clone size are those listed in that table; D and trimming were worked out from the DNA. For this sample the table gives about 200,000 clones, of which 90% were detected only once. Together, the top ten hold around 0.53% of the sample.

Comment on this clone: What this receptor recognizes is not known. There are no base qualities to consult, and no much larger clone falls within one base.

The specimen sequenced was peripheral blood. The origin of this receptor is a man aged 50 or older with acute or convalescent COVID-19. This sequence uses TRBV11-1 and TRBJ2-1, with 9 bases in between that match TRBD2. This receptor carries the CDR3 CASLQSGRPYNEQFF. DNA sequence: TGTGCCAGCTTACAGAGCGGGAGGCCCTACAATGAGCAGTTCTTC.